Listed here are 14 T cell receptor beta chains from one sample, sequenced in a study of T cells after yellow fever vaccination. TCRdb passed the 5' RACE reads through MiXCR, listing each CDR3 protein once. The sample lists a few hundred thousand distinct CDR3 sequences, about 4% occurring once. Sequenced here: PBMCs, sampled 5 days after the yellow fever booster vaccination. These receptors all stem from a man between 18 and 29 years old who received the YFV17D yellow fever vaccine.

CDR3 coding DNA: TGTGCCAGCAGCTTAGGCTGGGGGAACCCTGGGGCCAACGTCCTGACTTTC. Translating gives CASSLGWGNPGANVLTF. The rearrangement links TRBV7-9 to TRBJ2-6; D possibly matches TRBD1 or TRBD2 (5 bases each). CDR1 is SEHNR and CDR2 is FQNEAQ in the germline V gene (reference sequence). V lost 1 base and J lost 2, with 12 bases in between. The CDR3 contains 17 residues.

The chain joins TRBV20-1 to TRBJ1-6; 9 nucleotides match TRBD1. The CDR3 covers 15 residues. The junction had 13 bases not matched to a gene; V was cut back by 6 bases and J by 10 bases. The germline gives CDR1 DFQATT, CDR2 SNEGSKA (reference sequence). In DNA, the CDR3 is TGCAGTGCCAAGTCGCCGGGACAGGGTTTGTCACCCCTCCACTTT. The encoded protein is CSAKSPGQGLSPLHF.

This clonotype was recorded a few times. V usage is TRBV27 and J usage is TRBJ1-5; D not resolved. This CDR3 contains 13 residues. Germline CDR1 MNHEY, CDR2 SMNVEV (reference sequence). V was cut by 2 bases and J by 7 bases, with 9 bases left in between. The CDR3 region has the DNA TGTGCCAGCAGTTTACATCGAGGCCAGCCCCAGCATTTT. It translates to CASSLHRGQPQHF.

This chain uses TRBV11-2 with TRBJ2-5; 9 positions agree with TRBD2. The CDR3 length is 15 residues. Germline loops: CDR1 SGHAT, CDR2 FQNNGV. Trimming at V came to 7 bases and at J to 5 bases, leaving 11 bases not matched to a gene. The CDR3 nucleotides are TGTGCCAGCACGCCCGTGCGGGGGGGCGGGGAGACCCAGTACTTC. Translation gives CASTPVRGGGETQYF.

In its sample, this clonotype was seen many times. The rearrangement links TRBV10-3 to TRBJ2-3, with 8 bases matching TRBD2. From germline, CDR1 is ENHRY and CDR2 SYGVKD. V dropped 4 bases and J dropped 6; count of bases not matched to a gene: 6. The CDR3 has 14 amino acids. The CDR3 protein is CAISAPGGPDTQYF. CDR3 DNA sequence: TGTGCCATCAGTGCACCGGGGGGGCCGGATACGCAGTATTTT.

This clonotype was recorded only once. CDR3 DNA sequence: TGTGCCAGCAGCTTTAAACAGGCCGGCGAGCAGTACGTC. This codes for CASSFKQAGEQYV. The V call is TRBV7-6, the J call TRBJ2-7; D is perhaps TRBD1 (5 bases). V lost 3 bases and J lost 6, with 12 bases in between. Germline CDR1 reads SGHVS; CDR2 reads FNYEAQ. The CDR3 totals 13 residues.

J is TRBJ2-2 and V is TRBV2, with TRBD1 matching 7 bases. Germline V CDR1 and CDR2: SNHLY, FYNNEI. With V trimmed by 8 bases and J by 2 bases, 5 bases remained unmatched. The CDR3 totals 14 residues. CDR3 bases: TGTGCCAGCGCTAGGGACAGCAACACCGGGGAGCTGTTTTTT. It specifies CASARDSNTGELFF.

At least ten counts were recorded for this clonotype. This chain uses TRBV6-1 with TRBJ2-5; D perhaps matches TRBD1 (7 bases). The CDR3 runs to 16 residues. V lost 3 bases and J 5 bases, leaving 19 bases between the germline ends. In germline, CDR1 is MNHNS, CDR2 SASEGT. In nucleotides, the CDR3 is TGTGCCAGCAGTGAGGGGGTAGCGGCAGGGGGTGAGACCCAGTACTTC. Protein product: CASSEGVAAGGETQYF.

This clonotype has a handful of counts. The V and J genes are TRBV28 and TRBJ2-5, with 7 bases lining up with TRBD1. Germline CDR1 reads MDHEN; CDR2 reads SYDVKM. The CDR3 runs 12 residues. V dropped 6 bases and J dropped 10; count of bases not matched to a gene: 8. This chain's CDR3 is CASSLRQGVQYF. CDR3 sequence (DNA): TGTGCCAGCAGCCTCAGACAGGGAGTCCAGTACTTC.

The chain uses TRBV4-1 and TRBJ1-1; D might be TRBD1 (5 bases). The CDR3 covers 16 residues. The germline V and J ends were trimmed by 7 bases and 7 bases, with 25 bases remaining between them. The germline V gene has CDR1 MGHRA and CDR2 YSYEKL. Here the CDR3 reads CASNRDLLAPTGEAFF. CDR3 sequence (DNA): TGCGCCAGCAACCGGGACCTTCTTGCCCCAACAGGTGAAGCTTTCTTT.

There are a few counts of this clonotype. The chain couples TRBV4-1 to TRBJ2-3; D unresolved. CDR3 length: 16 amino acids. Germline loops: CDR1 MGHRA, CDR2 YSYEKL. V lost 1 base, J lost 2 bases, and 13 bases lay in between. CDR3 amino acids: CASSQAATSYTDTQYF. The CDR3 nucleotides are TGCGCCAGCAGCCAAGCGGCCACAAGCTACACAGATACGCAGTATTTT.

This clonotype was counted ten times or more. The CDR3 spells CASSPSGYEQFF. CDR3 bases: TGTGCCAGCAGCCCTTCGGGTTATGAGCAGTTCTTC. The J gene is TRBJ2-1, the V gene TRBV11-2, with D hard to call. V was shortened by 5 bases and J by 8 bases, with 10 bases between the two germline ends. The CDR3 extends over 12 amino acids. CDR1 is SGHAT, CDR2 FQNNGV, per germline.

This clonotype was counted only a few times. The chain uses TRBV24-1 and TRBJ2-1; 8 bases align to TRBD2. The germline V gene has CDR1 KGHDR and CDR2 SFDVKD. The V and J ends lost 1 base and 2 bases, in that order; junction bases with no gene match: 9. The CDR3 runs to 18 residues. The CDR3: CATSDLSEVSGAYNEQFF. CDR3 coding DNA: TGTGCCACCAGTGATTTAAGTGAGGTTAGCGGGGCCTACAATGAGCAGTTCTTC.

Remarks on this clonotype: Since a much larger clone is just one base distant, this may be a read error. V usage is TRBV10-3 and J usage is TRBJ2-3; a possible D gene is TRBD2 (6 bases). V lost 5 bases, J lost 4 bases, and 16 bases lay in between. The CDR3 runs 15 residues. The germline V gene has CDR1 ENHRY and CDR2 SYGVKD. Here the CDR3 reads CAISPRRGRADTQYF. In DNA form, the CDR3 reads TGTGCCATCAGTCCCAGGCGGGGACGCGCAGATACGCAGTATTTT.